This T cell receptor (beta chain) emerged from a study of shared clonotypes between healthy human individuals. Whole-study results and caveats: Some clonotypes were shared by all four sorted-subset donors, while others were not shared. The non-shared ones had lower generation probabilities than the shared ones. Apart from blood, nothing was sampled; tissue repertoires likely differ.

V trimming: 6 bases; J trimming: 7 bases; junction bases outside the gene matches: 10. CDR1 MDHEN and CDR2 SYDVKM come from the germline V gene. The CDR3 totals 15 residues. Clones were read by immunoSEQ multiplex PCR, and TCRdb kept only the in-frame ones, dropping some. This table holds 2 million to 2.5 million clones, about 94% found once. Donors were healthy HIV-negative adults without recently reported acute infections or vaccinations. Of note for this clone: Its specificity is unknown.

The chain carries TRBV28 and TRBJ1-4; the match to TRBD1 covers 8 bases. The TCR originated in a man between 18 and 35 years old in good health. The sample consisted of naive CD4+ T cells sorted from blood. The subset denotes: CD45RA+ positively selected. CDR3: CASRQPGQGPEKLFF. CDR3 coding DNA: TGTGCCAGCAGACAGCCCGGACAGGGCCCTGAAAAACTGTTTTTT.